A selection of T cell receptor beta chains follows, all from one sample in a study of T cell responses to AZD1222 COVID-19 vaccine. Data came from immunoSEQ multiplex PCR; TCRdb stores just in-frame clones and leaves some out. The table lists about 120,000 clones, 87% of them singletons. Sample: peripheral blood, taken 28 days after the second AZD1222 dose. These receptors were collected from an adult who received the AZD1222 COVID-19 vaccine. The CDR3 runs from the conserved cysteine through the conserved F or W. The D gene is left open where the match is weak.

j_gene | d_gene | v_gene | CDR3aa | CDR3nt
TRBJ1-6 | - | TRBV5-6 | CASSRVSVNSPLHF | TGTGCCAGCAGCCGCGTATCGGTAAATTCACCCCTCCACTTT
TRBJ2-1 | - | TRBV9 | CASSRSGSGTYNEQFF | TGTGCCAGCAGCCGGAGTGGCAGCGGCACCTACAATGAGCAGTTCTTC
TRBJ2-7 | - | TRBV5-6 | CASSFTASSYEQYF | TGTGCCAGCAGCTTTACAGCTAGCTCCTACGAGCAGTACTTC
TRBJ1-6 | - | TRBV24-1 | CATSVGGDNSPLHF | TGTGCCACCAGTGTTGGGGGGGATAATTCACCCCTCCACTTT
TRBJ1-1 | - | TRBV10-2 | CASSGNPGRHTEAFF | TGCGCCAGCAGTGGTAATCCAGGGAGGCACACTGAAGCTTTCTTT
TRBJ1-5 | - | TRBV10-3 | CAISDSSKGSNQPQHF | TGTGCCATCAGTGATAGCTCAAAGGGAAGCAATCAGCCCCAGCATTTT
TRBJ2-5 | - | TRBV12-3/TRBV12-4 | CASSSGTETQYF | TGTGCCAGCAGTTCAGGGACGGAGACCCAGTACTTC
TRBJ2-1 | TRBD2 | TRBV9 | CASSLGTSGTYNEQFF | TGTGCCAGCAGCCTCGGGACTAGCGGTACCTACAATGAGCAGTTCTTC
TRBJ2-2 | - | TRBV5-1 | CASLRTPEAPGELFF | TGCGCCAGCCTCCGGACTCCCGAGGCCCCCGGGGAGCTGTTTTTT
TRBJ2-1 | - | TRBV9 | CASSVGGGHYNEQFF | TGTGCCAGCAGCGTAGGCGGGGGACACTACAATGAGCAGTTCTTC